Below, 27 T cell receptor beta chains from the same sample are listed, as sequenced in a study of cytotoxic CD8 clonotypes in ibrutinib-treated CLL. Assay: immunoSEQ multiplex PCR; the TCRdb copy retains only in-frame clones and omits some. The table records some 200,000 clones, roughly 79% of them present only once. The sample in question was PBMCs, obtained after 12 months of ibrutinib treatment. Receptors were obtained from a human donor with chronic lymphocytic leukemia.

The chain joins TRBV6-1 to TRBJ1-3; D is unclear. The CDR3 is made up of 14 amino acids. With 8 bases removed from V and 0 bases from J, the gap between germline ends came to 11 bases. Germline lookup yields CDR1 MNHNS and CDR2 SASEGT. The CDR3 spells CASYAAGSGNTIYF. The CDR3 coding sequence is TGTGCCAGCTATGCGGCAGGCTCTGGAAACACCATATATTTT.

This chain joins TRBV2 and TRBJ2-7; perhaps TRBD2 as D (8 bases). The CDR3 is 15 amino acids. Trimming removed 6 bases at V and 5 bases at J, with 20 bases between. CDR1 is SNHLY and CDR2 is FYNNEI in the germline V gene. In nucleotides, the CDR3 is TGTGCCAGCAGCTCACAGCGGGGGCAGGGGGACGAGCAGTACTTC. Translating gives CASSSQRGQGDEQYF.

This chain connects TRBV9 to TRBJ2-7; TRBD2 matches 8 bases. The CDR3 consists of 16 residues. Germline V gene sequence: CDR1 SGDLS, CDR2 YYNGEE. The V and J ends lost 1 base and 2 bases, in that order; junction bases with no gene match: 8. The CDR3 DNA sequence: TGTGCCAGCAGCGTACTACTTCGGGAGGGCCCCTACGAGCAGTACTTC. Residues: CASSVLLREGPYEQYF.

The CDR3 here is CASSFVSGESSYEQYF. In nucleotides, the CDR3 is TGTGCCAGCAGCTTTGTTAGCGGGGAGAGCTCCTACGAGCAGTACTTC. The V and J genes are TRBV13 and TRBJ2-7; 8 bases fit TRBD2. J was trimmed by 0 bases and V by 3 bases; bases with no gene match: 7. Germline V CDR1 and CDR2: PRHDT, FYEKMQ (reference sequence). The CDR3 has 16 residues.

The V and J genes are TRBV28 and TRBJ2-7; TRBD1 matches 8 bases. This CDR3 region has 15 residues. V lost 5 bases to trimming and J lost 3 bases; unmatched junction nucleotides: 9. From germline, CDR1 is MDHEN and CDR2 SYDVKM. In nucleotides, the CDR3 is TGTGCCAGCAGTCTAGCGACAGGGGCCCTCTACGAGCAGTACTTC. Translating gives CASSLATGALYEQYF.

V is TRBV11-2 and J is TRBJ1-3; possible D gene TRBD1, 6 bases. The CDR3 extends over 13 amino acids. V was cut by 0 bases and J by 13 bases, with 13 bases left in between. Germline loops: CDR1 SGHAT, CDR2 FQNNGV. The CDR3 here is CASSLEWGARIYF. DNA for the CDR3: TGTGCCAGCAGCTTAGAATGGGGGGCGCGGATATATTTT.

V gene TRBV6-1 combines with J gene TRBJ2-4, with D unclear. Germline CDR1 is MNHNS and CDR2 is SASEGT. Between the trimmed V and J ends, which lost 2 bases and 8 bases, there was a span of 13 bases. This CDR3 has 14 amino acids. The CDR3: CASSEWPGLDIQYF. The CDR3, as DNA: TGTGCCAGCAGTGAATGGCCTGGGTTGGACATTCAGTACTTC.

V usage is TRBV19 and J usage is TRBJ1-5, with D unclear. Germline assignment: CDR1 LNHDA and CDR2 SQIVND (reference sequence). This CDR3 spans 16 amino acids. V lost 5 bases and J 9 bases, leaving 23 bases between the germline ends. The CDR3 is CASSLLPPPEGTPQHF. The CDR3, as DNA: TGTGCCAGTAGTCTACTTCCTCCTCCGGAGGGCACGCCCCAGCATTTT.

The gene calls are TRBV2 and TRBJ1-1; D may be TRBD1 (6 bases). This CDR3 spans 13 amino acids. The V and J ends lost 6 bases and 4 bases respectively, with 12 bases between them. CDR1 SNHLY and CDR2 FYNNEI come from the germline V gene. CDR3 nucleotides: TGTGCCAGCAGCGGGCAGGGGCGCACTGAAGCTTTCTTT. Residues: CASSGQGRTEAFF.

This rearrangement joins TRBV29-1 to TRBJ2-5; 9 nucleotides align to TRBD1. The CDR3 runs 12 residues. CDR1 and CDR2 (germline): SQVTM, ANQGSEA. The V and J ends lost 5 bases and 7 bases, in that order; junction bases with no gene match: 5. As DNA, the CDR3 is TGCAGCGTTCCCGAGGACAGGGGGACCCAGTACTTC. Translated, it gives CSVPEDRGTQYF.

The rearrangement joins TRBV14 to TRBJ2-1; TRBD2 aligns across 7 bases. Germline values: CDR1 SGHDN, CDR2 FVKESK. After removal of 2 bases from V and 0 bases from J, the junction contained 1 base not matched to a gene. The CDR3 consists of 15 residues. CDR3 loop: CASSQPSGSYNEQFF. CDR3 coding DNA: TGTGCCAGCAGCCAACCTAGCGGCTCCTACAATGAGCAGTTCTTC.

The chain carries TRBV18 and TRBJ2-1; D possibly corresponds to TRBD1 (5 bases). V lost 3 bases and J lost 0, with 12 bases in between. CDR1 KGHSH and CDR2 LQKENI come from the germline V gene. CDR3 length: 16 residues. CDR3 region: CASSPGQPSSYNEQFF. The CDR3 nucleotides read TGTGCCAGCTCACCTGGACAACCTAGCTCCTACAATGAGCAGTTCTTC.

The V and J genes are TRBV5-4 and TRBJ1-2, with D maybe TRBD1 (6 bases). CDR3 size: 14 residues. Looked up from germline, CDR1 is SGHNT and CDR2 is YYREEE (reference sequence). Trimming left V 0 bases short and J 7 bases short, with 13 bases between. The CDR3, as DNA: TGTGCCAGCAGCTTGGCAGGGGTCCTTAGTGGCTACACCTTC. Amino acids: CASSLAGVLSGYTF.

The V and J genes are TRBV5-4 and TRBJ2-7, with D maybe TRBD2 (6 bases). The germline V and J ends were trimmed by 0 bases and 3 bases, with 16 bases remaining between them. This CDR3 has 16 amino acids. Germline-derived CDR1 and CDR2 are SGHNT and YYREEE (reference sequence). The CDR3 nucleotides are TGTGCCAGCAGCTTGGGTGGGACTTCGTCCCGCTACGAGCAGTACTTC. Translation: CASSLGGTSSRYEQYF.

The V gene is TRBV7-8, the J gene TRBJ2-3, with 7 bases lining up with TRBD2. J lost 4 bases, V lost 4 bases, and 17 bases had no gene match. The length of the CDR3 is 18 residues. CDR1 is SGHVS and CDR2 is FQNEAQ in the germline V gene. In DNA form, the CDR3 reads TGTGCCAGCAGCTCGGGCGTCGCGTGGGAGGGCCTACCAGATACGCAGTATTTT. Its protein product is CASSSGVAWEGLPDTQYF.

The chain is built from TRBV30 and TRBJ2-3, with a possible D match to TRBD2 (6 bases). From germline, CDR1 is GTSNPN and CDR2 SVGIG (reference sequence). The CDR3 is 16 amino acids. V shed 5 bases and J shed 2 bases, with 20 bases lying between them. The CDR3 loop is CAWERGSGRTTDTQYF. CDR3 DNA: TGTGCCTGGGAAAGAGGTAGCGGACGAACCACAGATACGCAGTATTTT. Using reference TRBV30 and TRBJ2-3 for the parts outside the CDR3, the full variable domain is SQTIHQWPATLVQPVGSPLSLECTVEGTSNPNLYWYRQAAGRGLQLLFYSVGIGQISSEVPQNLSASRPQDRQFILSSKKLLLSDSGFYLCAWERGSGRTTDTQYFGPGTRLTVL.

This chain links TRBV18 with TRBJ1-5; 11 nucleotides line up with TRBD1. The CDR3 is 16 amino acids. Germline V CDR1 and CDR2: KGHSH, LQKENI. The junction had 9 bases not matched to a gene; V was cut back by 5 bases and J by 6 bases. CDR3 amino acids: CASSSKDRGRSQPQHF. The DNA for the CDR3 is TGTGCCAGCTCATCGAAGGACAGGGGGCGAAGTCAGCCCCAGCATTTT.

The rearrangement links TRBV28 to TRBJ2-7; 8 nucleotides align to TRBD1. CDR3 size: 15 residues. Germline lookup yields CDR1 MDHEN and CDR2 SYDVKM. V was clipped by 6 bases and J by 1 base; unmatched bases: 8. In DNA, the CDR3 is TGTGCCAGCAGCCCCAGGGGGCTAAAATCCTACGAGCAGTACTTC. Translated, it gives CASSPRGLKSYEQYF.

CDR3 nucleotides: TGTGCCAGCTCACCGGGGCTAAATCAGCCCCAGCATTTT. This gives the protein CASSPGLNQPQHF. This chain connects TRBV18 to TRBJ1-5; TRBD1 is a possible D gene (5 bases). V dropped 3 bases and J dropped 4 bases, with 7 bases sitting between them. CDR3 length: 13 amino acids. Germline-derived CDR1 and CDR2 are KGHSH and LQKENI.

V gene TRBV6-4 combines with J gene TRBJ1-2; the D is unclear. The CDR3 totals 13 residues. V was cut by 6 bases and J by 7 bases, with 15 bases left in between. In germline, CDR1 is MRHNA, CDR2 SNTAGT. In DNA, the CDR3 is TGTGCCAGCAGCATATACCCTGGTGGTGGCTACACCTTC. Protein: CASSIYPGGGYTF.

The rearrangement uses TRBV10-2 and TRBJ2-1; D possibly corresponds to TRBD2 (7 bases). There are 15 residues in the CDR3. Germline CDR1 WSHSY, CDR2 SAAADI. V was pared by 3 bases and J by 8 bases, with 17 bases between. CDR3 sequence: CASSDIAGGPYEQFF. In nucleotides, the CDR3 is TGCGCCAGCAGTGACATCGCCGGGGGGCCTTATGAGCAGTTCTTC.

This sequence joins TRBV7-2 and TRBJ1-2; D gene ambiguous. The CDR3 runs to 15 residues. The V end was cut by 1 base, the J end by 5 bases, with 14 bases between. Germline assignment: CDR1 SGHTA and CDR2 FQGNSA. CDR3 in amino acids: CASSLVRVPGYGYTF. The CDR3 nucleotides are TGTGCCAGCAGCTTAGTCCGGGTCCCCGGGTATGGCTACACCTTC. Based on the CDR3 plus reference TRBV7-2 and TRBJ1-2, the full variable domain is GAGVSQSPSNKVTEKGKDVELRCDPISGHTALYWYRQSLGQGLEFLIYFQGNSAPDKSGLPSDRFSAERTGGSVSTLTIQRTQQEDSAVYLCASSLVRVPGYGYTFGSGTRLTVV.

CDR3 sequence reads: CASSPRLAGQETQYF. CDR3 in DNA: TGTGCCAGCAGCCCCAGACTAGCGGGGCAAGAGACCCAGTACTTC. The chain joins TRBV6-5 to TRBJ2-5; 11 nucleotides match TRBD2. The trim removed 6 bases at V and 2 bases at J, leaving 5 bases unmatched. CDR3 length: 15 amino acids. Germline values: CDR1 MNHEY, CDR2 SVGAGI.

This clone is a singleton in its sample. The V gene is TRBV28, the J gene TRBJ1-4, with D uncertain. CDR1 MDHEN and CDR2 SYDVKM come from the germline V gene. This CDR3 spans 13 amino acids. Between the trimmed V and J ends, which lost 7 bases and 8 bases, there was a span of 14 bases. The CDR3 spells CASTESPGEKLFF. The CDR3 DNA follows: TGTGCCAGCACCGAGAGCCCGGGGGAAAAACTGTTTTTT. Full variable domain (missing parts from reference TRBV28 and TRBJ1-4): DVKVTQSSRYLVKRTGEKVFLECVQDMDHENMFWYRQDPGLGLRLIYFSYDVKMKEKGDIPEGYSVSREKKERFSLILESASTNQTSMYLCASTESPGEKLFFGSGTQLSVL.

This clone appeared a few times. CDR3 sequence (DNA): TGTGCCAGCAGGTGGAGAGCGCCGAGCACAGATACGCAGTATTTT. As protein: CASRWRAPSTDTQYF. The chain joins TRBV27 to TRBJ2-3; no reliable D call. With 6 bases removed from V and 0 bases from J, the gap between germline ends came to 13 bases. CDR1 is MNHEY, CDR2 SMNVEV, per germline (reference sequence). CDR3 size: 15 residues.

The chain links TRBV7-6 to TRBJ1-2, with D perhaps matching TRBD1 (5 bases). The CDR3 is made up of 13 amino acids. Deletions cut 5 bases from V and 6 bases from J, with 13 bases between. In germline, CDR1 is SGHVS, CDR2 FNYEAQ. CDR3 DNA: TGTGCCAGCAGCGATCAGGGACTCGATGGCTACACCTTC. Translation: CASSDQGLDGYTF.

The rearrangement joins TRBV7-3 to TRBJ2-1, with a possible D match to TRBD1 (6 bases). The CDR3 totals 14 residues. V gave up 3 bases and J gave up 6 bases, with 12 bases separating them. The germline V gene encodes CDR1 SGHTA and CDR2 FQGTGA. DNA of the CDR3: TGTGCCAGCAGCTTCAGGGGTGTCGGCAATGAGCAGTTCTTC. It specifies CASSFRGVGNEQFF.